This paragraph reports one T cell receptor (beta chain). As yet, its antigen is unknown. The Oncomine TCR Beta short-read assay was applied to DNA of cultured CD4+ T cells. One entry per CDR3 protein, called by TCRdb with MiXCR from the PCR reads. This table holds about 15,000 distinct CDR3 sequences, 40% to 60% found once. Noted treatment: approximately nine-day PBMC culture with coronavirus spike peptide pools or control peptides (ViraFEST assay). Antigen-specific T cell expansion with peptide pools preceded TCR sequencing in the ViraFEST approach. Medium was half-exchanged with fresh IL-2 medium on days 3 and 7. The data are from a study of vaccination and CD4 T cells after COVID-19. Germline CDR1 is GTSNPN and CDR2 is SVGIG (reference sequence). CDR3 size: 15 residues. With 0 bases removed from V and 9 bases from J, the gap between germline ends came to 15 bases.

The sample consisted of CD4+ T cells from blood, cultured in vitro, taken before SARS-CoV-2 vaccination. This TCR was sampled from a human donor who had recovered from COVID-19. The chain combines TRBV30 with TRBJ1-6; D unresolved. The CDR3 nucleotides are TGTGCCTGGAGTGTAAAGGTCCAAGTGCCTTCACCCCTCCACTTT. Encoded protein: CAWSVKVQVPSPLHF.